This is a list of T cell receptor beta chains from one sample in a study of T cell responses to AZD1222 COVID-19 vaccine. Here immunoSEQ multiplex PCR was the method, and the copy in TCRdb shows in-frame clones only, minus some. The sample shows under 140,000 clones, approximately 90% of them seen only once. Sequenced material: peripheral blood, taken on day 0 of AZD1222 vaccination. The receptors come from an adult in good health. CDR3s include the opening cysteine and the closing phenylalanine or tryptophan. A D gene is named only where the DNA matches it firmly. The size of a clone is reported for some rows only, either as once, few or many, or as a class for expanded clones.

j_call v_call d_call clone_size cdr3_aa cdr3_nt
TRBJ1-1 TRBV12-5 . . CASGRDRGTEAFF TGTGCTAGTGGTAGGGACCGGGGGACTGAAGCTTTCTTT
TRBJ1-6 TRBV6-5 . . CASSYSNSGRSPLHF TGTGCCAGCAGTTACTCGAACTCAGGAAGGTCACCCCTCCACTTT
TRBJ1-2 TRBV2 . . CASSGSGNRAGYTF TGTGCCAGCAGTGGCTCCGGAAACAGGGCTGGCTACACCTTC
TRBJ1-2 TRBV29-1 . . CSVVGAGLYYGYTF TGCAGCGTTGTCGGGGCCGGTCTGTACTATGGCTACACCTTC
TRBJ1-1 TRBV5-1 . . CASSLNGQNTEAFF TGCGCCAGCAGCTTGAACGGACAGAACACTGAAGCTTTCTTT
TRBJ1-1 TRBV4-2 TRBD1 . CASSQGDRWNTEAFF TGTGCCAGCAGCCAAGGGGACAGGTGGAACACTGAAGCTTTCTTT
TRBJ2-7 TRBV29-1 . . CSVVGGRSYEQYF TGCAGCGTTGTTGGTGGACGGAGCTACGAGCAGTACTTC
TRBJ1-2 TRBV6-2/TRBV6-3 . . CASSQRPGSQHLYGYTF TGTGCCAGCAGCCAACGGCCTGGGAGTCAGCATCTCTATGGCTACACCTTC
TRBJ2-5 TRBV28 . . CASTTLELGETQYF TGTGCCAGCACCACCTTAGAGCTAGGGGAGACCCAGTACTTC
TRBJ2-1 TRBV2 . once CASINVREQFF TGTGCCAGCATTAACGTGCGTGAGCAGTTCTTC
TRBJ1-3 TRBV4-2 . . CASSQDVAQFISGNTIYF TGTGCCAGCAGCCAAGATGTGGCCCAGTTTATCTCTGGAAACACCATATATTTT
TRBJ2-3 TRBV14 . . CASSANSPDTQYF TGTGCCAGCAGCGCTAACAGTCCGGATACGCAGTATTTT
TRBJ1-1 TRBV5-4 . . CASSLAATREAFF TGTGCCAGCAGCTTGGCCGCCACCCGGGAGGCTTTCTTT
TRBJ1-1 TRBV27 . . CASSFGAAPLNTEAFF TGTGCCAGCAGTTTTGGGGCAGCTCCTCTGAACACTGAAGCTTTCTTT
TRBJ1-2 TRBV6-1 . . CASSEVGGVDGYTF TGTGCCAGCAGTGAAGTGGGAGGGGTGGATGGCTACACCTTC
TRBJ1-4 TRBV2 . once CASRVGLTNEKLFF TGTGCCAGCAGAGTGGGGTTAACTAATGAAAAACTGTTTTTT
TRBJ2-7 TRBV5-1 . . CASSLAGGSYEQYF TGCGCCAGCAGCTTGGCAGGCGGTTCCTACGAGCAGTACTTC
TRBJ2-3 TRBV5-1 . . CASSFVDTQYF TGCGCCAGCAGCTTCGTAGATACGCAGTATTTT
TRBJ1-6 TRBV6-2/TRBV6-3 . . CASSEDLLPLHF TGTGCCAGCAGTGAGGACCTTTTACCCCTCCACTTT
TRBJ2-7 TRBV14 . . CASSPRRSSYEQYF TGTGCCAGCAGCCCACGAAGGAGCTCCTACGAGCAGTACTTC
TRBJ2-7 TRBV10-2 . . CATHPGYTYEQYF TGCGCCACCCACCCCGGCTACACCTACGAGCAGTACTTC
TRBJ1-2 TRBV24-1 TRBD1 . CATSVTGGGGYTF TGTGCCACCAGTGTCACAGGGGGCGGTGGCTACACCTTC
TRBJ1-2 TRBV6-5 . . CASSYKDSYYGYTF TGTGCCAGCAGTTACAAAGACAGCTACTATGGCTACACCTTC
TRBJ1-2 TRBV11-3 TRBD1 . CASSSTGVGYTF TGTGCCAGCAGCTCCACAGGGGTGGGCTACACCTTC
TRBJ1-4 TRBV13 . . CASSIQGRSEKLFF TGTGCCAGCAGCATACAGGGACGGTCTGAAAAACTGTTTTTT
TRBJ1-1 TRBV7-2 . . CASSSTGHPEAFF TGTGCCAGCAGCTCCACAGGACACCCTGAAGCTTTCTTT
TRBJ2-2 TRBV7-3 . . CASSLTLQDDGAGELFF TGTGCCAGCAGCTTAACCCTACAAGATGACGGTGCCGGGGAGCTGTTTTTT
TRBJ2-5 TRBV3-1/TRBV3-2 TRBD2 . CASSPRGGRETQYF TGTGCCAGCAGCCCGCGGGGGGGGAGAGAGACCCAGTACTTC
TRBJ1-2 TRBV7-8 TRBD1 . CASSLGTGGIYGYTF TGTGCCAGCAGCTTAGGGACAGGGGGCATCTATGGCTACACCTTC
TRBJ1-5 TRBV6-5 TRBD1 few CASSPDRGGNQPQHF TGTGCCAGCAGCCCCGACAGGGGTGGCAATCAGCCCCAGCATTTT
TRBJ2-5 TRBV28 . . CASSHRQGGKETQYF TGTGCCAGCAGTCACCGACAGGGAGGGAAAGAGACCCAGTACTTC
TRBJ2-1 TRBV2 . . CASSYEQFF TGTGCCAGCAGTTATGAGCAGTTCTTC
TRBJ1-5 TRBV28 . . CASRGSGQRNQPQHF TGTGCCAGCAGGGGCTCAGGACAACGCAATCAGCCCCAGCATTTT
TRBJ2-7 TRBV27 . . CASSLASSRVHYEQYF TGTGCCAGCAGTTTAGCGAGCTCCCGGGTCCACTACGAGCAGTACTTC
TRBJ2-3 TRBV9 . once CASSARTDTQYF TGTGCCAGCAGCGCCCGCACAGATACGCAGTATTTT
TRBJ2-7 TRBV5-4 . . CASSRDGREQYF TGTGCCAGCAGCCGGGACGGCCGGGAGCAGTACTTC
TRBJ2-7 TRBV7-9 . . CASSSLTGTLRHEQYF TGTGCCAGCAGCTCATTAACCGGGACCCTTAGGCACGAGCAGTACTTC
TRBJ2-7 TRBV11-2 TRBD1 . CASSLTGAYEQYF TGTGCCAGCAGCTTAACAGGGGCGTACGAGCAGTACTTC
TRBJ1-2 TRBV3-1/TRBV3-2 TRBD1 . CASSQVFGTGVNGYTF TGTGCCAGCAGCCAAGTCTTCGGGACAGGGGTTAACGGCTACACCTTC
TRBJ1-1 TRBV6-6 . . CASSYSNGWTNTEAFF TGTGCCAGCAGTTACTCCAACGGGTGGACTAACACTGAAGCTTTCTTT
TRBJ1-2 TRBV28 TRBD1 . CASSLSAGGSYGYTF TGTGCCAGCAGTTTAAGTGCAGGGGGCAGCTATGGCTACACCTTC
TRBJ1-1 TRBV4-1 . . CASSQDPTLQNTEAFF TGCGCCAGCAGCCAAGATCCTACACTCCAGAACACTGAAGCTTTCTTT
TRBJ1-1 TRBV27 . . CASSLSVNTEAFF TGTGCCAGCAGTTTATCAGTGAACACTGAAGCTTTCTTT
TRBJ1-4 TRBV28 . . CASSLSVGATNEKLFF TGTGCCAGCAGTTTATCGGTCGGCGCAACTAATGAAAAACTGTTTTTT
TRBJ1-2 TRBV7-9 TRBD1 . CASSLGQGVSYGYTF TGTGCCAGCAGCTTAGGACAGGGGGTATCCTATGGCTACACCTTC
TRBJ1-5 TRBV11-2 TRBD1 . CASSWDRGRNQPQHF TGTGCCAGCAGCTGGGACAGGGGTCGGAATCAGCCCCAGCATTTT
TRBJ2-3 TRBV5-6 . . CASSLQSFGTDTQYF TGTGCCAGCAGCTTACAGTCTTTCGGCACAGATACGCAGTATTTT